A selection of T cell receptor beta chains follows, all from one sample in a study of shared clonotypes between healthy human individuals. Clones were sequenced by immunoSEQ multiplex PCR, and TCRdb holds only the in-frame ones, with some missing. The sample records some 470,000 clones, about three quarters being singletons. Source material: PBMCs. All receptors derive from a woman in her thirties or forties in good health. Some clones in this sample may be carry-over from other donors' samples. Both conserved end residues are part of each CDR3. Fields, in order: clone size, D gene, V gene, J gene, CDR3 protein, CDR3 DNA. The D gene is left open where the match is weak. Not every row has a clone size; where given, it reads once, few, many or a size class.

clone_size: NA
d_call: NA
v_call: TRBV7-2
j_call: TRBJ1-5
cdr3_aa: CASSLIGARDQPQHF
cdr3_nt: TGTGCCAGCAGCTTAATAGGGGCGCGGGATCAGCCCCAGCATTTT

clone_size: NA
d_call: TRBD2
v_call: TRBV27
j_call: TRBJ2-1
cdr3_aa: CASSLGRGGRQGEQFF
cdr3_nt: TGTGCCAGCAGTTTAGGCCGGGGCGGGAGGCAGGGTGAGCAGTTCTTC

clone_size: NA
d_call: TRBD2
v_call: TRBV5-1
j_call: TRBJ2-5
cdr3_aa: CASSLSTSGSGGGETQYF
cdr3_nt: TGCGCCAGCAGCTTATCGACTAGCGGGAGCGGGGGCGGGGAGACCCAGTACTTC

clone_size: NA
d_call: NA
v_call: TRBV28
j_call: TRBJ2-5
cdr3_aa: CASTPSDGSRGETQYF
cdr3_nt: TGTGCCAGCACCCCCTCTGACGGGAGCCGGGGAGAGACCCAGTACTTC

clone_size: NA
d_call: NA
v_call: TRBV2
j_call: TRBJ2-2
cdr3_aa: CASNRYTGELFF
cdr3_nt: TGTGCCAGCAACCGATACACCGGGGAGCTGTTTTTT

clone_size: NA
d_call: TRBD1
v_call: TRBV7-2
j_call: TRBJ2-1
cdr3_aa: CASSLAGQSGFF
cdr3_nt: TGTGCCAGCAGCTTAGCGGGACAGTCCGGGTTCTTC

clone_size: NA
d_call: TRBD1
v_call: TRBV14
j_call: TRBJ1-2
cdr3_aa: CASSPPGQVTFGYTF
cdr3_nt: TGTGCCAGCAGCCCGCCGGGACAGGTTACTTTCGGCTACACCTTC

clone_size: NA
d_call: NA
v_call: TRBV7-9
j_call: TRBJ1-2
cdr3_aa: CASSSNNYGYTF
cdr3_nt: TGTGCCAGCAGCTCTAATAACTATGGCTACACCTTC

clone_size: NA
d_call: TRBD1
v_call: TRBV5-1
j_call: TRBJ2-1
cdr3_aa: CASTAGTGVRSEQFF
cdr3_nt: TGCGCCAGCACAGCAGGGACAGGGGTTAGAAGTGAGCAGTTCTTC

clone_size: few
d_call: TRBD2
v_call: TRBV18
j_call: TRBJ2-5
cdr3_aa: CASSLAGGPKDTQYF
cdr3_nt: TGTGCCAGCTCACTAGCGGGAGGCCCCAAAGATACCCAGTACTTC

clone_size: NA
d_call: NA
v_call: TRBV11-2
j_call: TRBJ1-3
cdr3_aa: CASSLIGSKFGNTIYF
cdr3_nt: TGTGCCAGCAGCTTGATAGGGTCTAAATTCGGAAACACCATATATTTT

clone_size: NA
d_call: NA
v_call: TRBV27
j_call: TRBJ2-2
cdr3_aa: CASSLWSGDWGGELFF
cdr3_nt: TGTGCCAGCAGTTTATGGTCGGGAGATTGGGGCGGGGAGCTGTTTTTT

clone_size: NA
d_call: NA
v_call: TRBV2
j_call: TRBJ2-2
cdr3_aa: CASRGAPRVMGAGELFF
cdr3_nt: TGTGCCAGCAGGGGGGCCCCTAGAGTTATGGGGGCCGGGGAGCTGTTTTTT

clone_size: NA
d_call: NA
v_call: TRBV14
j_call: TRBJ1-1
cdr3_aa: CASSQDGGPQLKAFF
cdr3_nt: TGTGCCAGCAGCCAAGATGGCGGCCCCCAACTGAAAGCTTTCTTT

clone_size: NA
d_call: NA
v_call: TRBV6-5
j_call: TRBJ1-2
cdr3_aa: CASRAEGYGYTF
cdr3_nt: TGTGCCAGCCGGGCGGAGGGCTATGGCTACACCTTC

clone_size: once
d_call: TRBD1
v_call: TRBV7-8
j_call: TRBJ1-3
cdr3_aa: CASSLGDRITGNTIYF
cdr3_nt: TGTGCCAGCAGCTTAGGGGACAGGATTACTGGAAACACCATATATTTT

clone_size: NA
d_call: TRBD1
v_call: TRBV6-1
j_call: TRBJ1-4
cdr3_aa: CASSASTGTNEKLFF
cdr3_nt: TGTGCCAGCAGTGCTTCGACAGGGACTAATGAAAAACTGTTTTTT

clone_size: NA
d_call: TRBD2
v_call: TRBV9
j_call: TRBJ2-7
cdr3_aa: CASSPRLAEPYEQYF
cdr3_nt: TGTGCCAGCAGCCCCAGACTAGCGGAACCCTACGAGCAGTACTTC

clone_size: NA
d_call: TRBD2
v_call: TRBV10-3
j_call: TRBJ2-7
cdr3_aa: CATPGASGRSYEQYF
cdr3_nt: TGTGCCACACCCGGGGCTAGCGGGAGGTCCTACGAGCAGTACTTC

clone_size: NA
d_call: NA
v_call: TRBV27
j_call: TRBJ2-1
cdr3_aa: CASSLAGNNEQFF
cdr3_nt: TGTGCCAGCAGTTTAGCTGGAAACAATGAGCAGTTCTTC

clone_size: NA
d_call: TRBD1
v_call: TRBV10-3
j_call: TRBJ1-4
cdr3_aa: CAISPETGGYEKLFF
cdr3_nt: TGTGCCATCAGTCCTGAGACAGGGGGCTATGAAAAACTGTTTTTT

clone_size: NA
d_call: NA
v_call: TRBV28
j_call: TRBJ1-5
cdr3_aa: CASSLSPSGVPQPQHF
cdr3_nt: TGTGCCAGCAGCTTAAGCCCATCGGGGGTTCCTCAGCCCCAGCATTTT

clone_size: NA
d_call: NA
v_call: TRBV5-1
j_call: TRBJ1-2
cdr3_aa: CASSSTGYANGYTF
cdr3_nt: TGCGCCAGCAGCTCCACTGGGTACGCAAATGGCTACACCTTC

clone_size: NA
d_call: NA
v_call: TRBV6-5
j_call: TRBJ2-2
cdr3_aa: CASSYGINTGELFF
cdr3_nt: TGTGCCAGCAGTTACGGCATCAACACCGGGGAGCTGTTTTTT

clone_size: NA
d_call: NA
v_call: TRBV6-1
j_call: TRBJ1-5
cdr3_aa: CASSELAGNQPQHF
cdr3_nt: TGTGCCAGCAGTGAACTGGCAGGGAATCAGCCCCAGCATTTT

clone_size: NA
d_call: TRBD1
v_call: TRBV19
j_call: TRBJ2-3
cdr3_aa: CASLDPTGVSDTQYF
cdr3_nt: TGTGCCAGCCTAGATCCGACAGGGGTTTCAGATACGCAGTATTTT

clone_size: NA
d_call: NA
v_call: TRBV27
j_call: TRBJ2-4
cdr3_aa: CASSLLAGLVQYF
cdr3_nt: TGTGCCAGCAGTTTATTGGCAGGTCTGGTTCAGTACTTC